Presented here are 31 T cell receptor beta chains from one specimen sequenced in a study of blood T cell repertoires in COVID-19. Sequencing was performed with immunoSEQ multiplex PCR; in TCRdb, only in-frame clones are kept and a portion is missing. The sample contains 30,000 to 40,000 clones, around four fifths of which appear only once. The sequenced material came from peripheral blood. Receptors were obtained from a man in his sixties with COVID-19, enrolled during active disease.

The chain uses TRBV7-6 and TRBJ1-2, with 7 bases aligning to TRBD1. Germline CDR1 reads SGHVS; CDR2 reads FNYEAQ. Trimming took 1 base from V and 6 from J; bases not matched to a gene: 8. CDR3 length: 15 amino acids. The CDR3 here is CASSLGGTAGDGYTF. In DNA form, the CDR3 reads TGTGCCAGCAGCTTAGGCGGGACAGCCGGAGATGGCTACACCTTC.

This chain connects TRBV5-1 to TRBJ2-5; a possible D gene is TRBD1 (6 bases). The CDR3 is 15 residues long. CDR1 and CDR2 from the germline V gene are SGHRS and YFSETQ. V was trimmed by 1 base and J by 1 base, leaving 11 bases between them. This CDR3 reads CASSLQGQSQETQYF. Here the CDR3 DNA reads TGCGCCAGCAGCTTGCAGGGACAAAGCCAAGAGACCCAGTACTTC.

V usage is TRBV29-1 and J usage is TRBJ1-1; 9 bases line up with TRBD1. Germline values: CDR1 SQVTM, CDR2 ANQGSEA. This CDR3 spans 16 amino acids. J gave up 4 bases and V 4 bases, and 13 bases lay outside the gene matches. The CDR3 loop reads CSVGGTGTQLGTEAFF. The CDR3 nucleotides read TGCAGCGTTGGCGGGACAGGGACCCAGTTGGGCACTGAAGCTTTCTTT.

The chain links TRBV28 to TRBJ1-4; D is unresolved. This CDR3 is built from 12 residues. V was clipped by 4 bases and J by 5 bases, with 5 bases between them. CDR1 is MDHEN, CDR2 SYDVKM, per germline. Here the CDR3 reads CASSSPNEKLFF. Written as DNA, the CDR3 is TGTGCCAGCAGTTCTCCGAATGAAAAACTGTTTTTT.

The rearrangement links TRBV12-3 or TRBV12-4 to TRBJ2-5; D uncertain. The CDR3 is 12 amino acids. Trimming shortened V by 7 bases and J by 6 bases, and 12 bases separated the two germline ends. In DNA form, the CDR3 reads TGTGCCAGCATGACTTTGAGACAGACCCAGTACTTC. Translation: CASMTLRQTQYF.

The chain uses TRBV3-1 (or the pseudogene TRBV3-2) and TRBJ2-7, with TRBD1 matching 7 bases. J lost 2 bases, V lost 4 bases, and 2 bases had no gene match. Germline V gene sequence: CDR1 LGHDT, CDR2 YNNKEL (reference sequence). The CDR3 extends over 13 amino acids. CDR3 sequence reads: CASSLGTAYEQYF. The CDR3 bases are TGTGCCAGCAGCCTCGGGACAGCCTACGAGCAGTACTTC.

The chain links TRBV6-5 to TRBJ1-1; possible D gene TRBD1, 6 bases. The CDR3 has 11 residues. Trimming removed 6 bases from V and 11 bases from J, with 13 bases in between. The germline V gene has CDR1 MNHEY and CDR2 SVGAGI. CDR3 residues: CASRQQGEAFF. The CDR3 bases are TGTGCCAGCAGACAACAGGGTGAGGCTTTCTTT.

The chain combines TRBV5-4 with TRBJ2-2; 9 bases align to TRBD1. The CDR3 covers 15 residues. The germline V gene has CDR1 SGHNT and CDR2 YYREEE (reference sequence). With V trimmed by 0 bases and J by 3 bases, 0 bases remained unmatched. The CDR3 DNA follows: TGTGCCAGCAGCTTGGGACAGGGGGACACCGGGGAGCTGTTTTTT. Translation: CASSLGQGDTGELFF.

This chain joins TRBV14 and TRBJ1-1; tentatively, D is TRBD1 (5 bases). The CDR3 has 14 amino acids. With 1 base removed from V and 12 bases from J, the gap between germline ends came to 18 bases. Germline V CDR1 and CDR2: SGHDN, FVKESK. As DNA, the CDR3 is TGTGCCAGCAGCCAAGGAAGGGGCGGCAAGGGGTCTTTCTTT. This translates into CASSQGRGGKGSFF.

CDR3 sequence: CASSSVRTSDALSYEQYF. The CDR3 nucleotides are TGTGCCAGCAGCTCTGTTAGGACTAGCGATGCCCTCTCCTACGAGCAGTACTTC. The chain links TRBV11-2 to TRBJ2-7, with 9 bases matching TRBD2. The germline CDR1 and CDR2 sequences are SGHAT and FQNNGV. The ends lost 4 bases at V and 0 bases at J; junction bases unmatched: 13. The CDR3 is made up of 18 amino acids.

This clone turned up a few times. This sequence joins TRBV27 and TRBJ2-7; 8 positions match TRBD1. V gave up 5 bases and J gave up 3 bases; unmatched junction bases: 12. The germline gives CDR1 MNHEY, CDR2 SMNVEV (reference sequence). The CDR3 is made up of 16 amino acids. The CDR3 DNA is TGTGCCAGCAGTCTCCTTCCGCCTGGACAGGGCTACGAGCAGTACTTC. Protein: CASSLLPPGQGYEQYF.

The chain links TRBV3-1 (or the pseudogene TRBV3-2) to TRBJ1-3; unclear D gene. V was cut by 2 bases and J by 4 bases, with 12 bases left in between. The CDR3 length is 15 residues. Germline lookup yields CDR1 LGHDT and CDR2 YNNKEL (reference sequence). The CDR3 region is CASSQQPVRGNTIYF. CDR3 DNA sequence: TGTGCCAGCAGCCAACAACCGGTGAGGGGAAACACCATATATTTT.

The chain combines TRBV9 with TRBJ2-7; D possibly corresponds to TRBD1 (6 bases). This CDR3 comprises 15 residues. V lost 2 bases and J lost 4, with 16 bases in between. Germline-derived CDR1 and CDR2 are SGDLS and YYNGEE. The CDR3: CASSVWDTLEYEQYF. The CDR3 DNA sequence: TGTGCCAGCAGCGTTTGGGACACCTTGGAATACGAGCAGTACTTC.

This clone was seen more than once but under ten times. The genes are TRBV29-1 and TRBJ1-2; 8 nucleotides agree with TRBD1. This CDR3 contains 15 residues. The junction had 16 bases not matched to a gene; V was cut back by 5 bases and J by 8 bases. In germline, CDR1 is SQVTM, CDR2 ANQGSEA. The CDR3 nucleotides are TGCAGCGTTCTCGTGGAGGCAGGGGGCGCGAGGGGCTACACCTTC. This codes for CSVLVEAGGARGYTF.

The gene calls are TRBV11-2 and TRBJ1-2, with D unresolved. This CDR3 is 11 amino acids long. Trimming removed 5 bases at V and 5 bases at J, with 6 bases between. Germline assignment: CDR1 SGHAT and CDR2 FQNNGV. Here the CDR3 reads CASSRVYGYTF. The CDR3, as DNA: TGTGCCAGCAGCCGAGTGTATGGCTACACCTTC. Full variable domain (outside the CDR3, taken from reference TRBV11-2 and TRBJ1-2): EAGVAQSPRYKIIEKRQSVAFWCNPISGHATLYWYQQILGQGPKLLIQFQNNGVVDDSQLPKDRFSAERLKGVDSTLKIQPAKLEDSAVYLCASSRVYGYTFGSGTRLTVV.

The chain carries TRBV2 and TRBJ2-7; 12 positions agree with TRBD2. CDR1 and CDR2 from the germline V gene are SNHLY and FYNNEI. V was pared by 7 bases and J by 2 bases, with 3 bases of the junction left unmatched. This CDR3 is built from 14 residues. CDR3 sequence reads: CASNGLAGTYEQYF. CDR3 bases: TGTGCCAGCAATGGACTAGCGGGGACCTACGAGCAGTACTTC.

This chain uses TRBV2 with TRBJ1-6; 7 nucleotides align to TRBD1. This CDR3 has 15 residues. Germline CDR1 reads SNHLY; CDR2 reads FYNNEI. V shed 6 bases and J 6 bases; nucleotides not matched to a gene: 8. Here the CDR3 reads CASSARQGLNSPLHF. Here the CDR3 DNA reads TGTGCCAGCAGCGCTAGACAGGGCCTTAATTCACCCCTCCACTTT.

The rearrangement joins TRBV28 to TRBJ2-7; D gene unclear. The CDR3 is 12 amino acids. Trimming stripped 6 bases from V and 3 bases from J, with 9 bases between. Per germline, CDR1 MDHEN and CDR2 SYDVKM. The CDR3 DNA follows: TGTGCCAGCAGACGCACAAGCTACGAGCAGTACTTC. As protein: CASRRTSYEQYF. Complete variable domain (other parts from reference TRBV28 and TRBJ2-7): DVKVTQSSRYLVKRTGEKVFLECVQDMDHENMFWYRQDPGLGLRLIYFSYDVKMKEKGDIPEGYSVSREKKERFSLILESASTNQTSMYLCASRRTSYEQYFGPGTRLTVT.

CDR3 region: CASSPLMSGSSNEQFF. CDR3 sequence (DNA): TGTGCCAGCTCACCACTAATGAGCGGGAGTAGTAATGAGCAGTTCTTC. The chain combines TRBV18 with TRBJ2-1; 8 positions agree with TRBD2. CDR1 KGHSH and CDR2 LQKENI come from the germline V gene. The CDR3 consists of 16 residues. Trimming at V came to 1 base and at J to 7 bases, leaving 9 bases not matched to a gene.

V and J are TRBV3-1 (or the pseudogene TRBV3-2) and TRBJ1-4; D gene ambiguous. Germline lookup yields CDR1 LGHDT and CDR2 YNNKEL (reference sequence). This CDR3 is built from 15 residues. Between the trimmed V and J ends, which lost 1 base and 5 bases, there was a span of 11 bases. CDR3 region: CASSQGGRRNEKLFF. In DNA form, the CDR3 reads TGTGCCAGCAGCCAAGGTGGGAGACGGAATGAAAAACTGTTTTTT.

J is TRBJ1-3 and V is TRBV5-4, with no clear D. The V end lost 2 bases, the J end lost 4 bases, and 13 bases lay between the germline ends. Germline V gene sequence: CDR1 SGHNT, CDR2 YYREEE (reference sequence). There are 15 residues in the CDR3. The chain's CDR3 is CASSLSPEAGNTIYF. CDR3 bases: TGTGCCAGCAGCTTAAGTCCCGAGGCCGGAAACACCATATATTTT.

This clone was seen more than once but under ten times. The V gene is TRBV27, the J gene TRBJ2-7; no firm D call. This CDR3 spans 10 amino acids. CDR1 is MNHEY and CDR2 is SMNVEV in the germline V gene (reference sequence). With 9 bases removed from V and 3 bases from J, the gap between germline ends came to 6 bases. The CDR3 coding sequence is TGTGCCAGTATAGACTACGAGCAGTACTTC. Residues: CASIDYEQYF.

This chain links TRBV7-4 with TRBJ1-5; possibly TRBD1 for D (6 bases). Trimming stripped 5 bases from V and 3 bases from J, with 17 bases between. This CDR3 contains 16 residues. Germline CDR1 SGHVT, CDR2 SQSDAQ. The CDR3 reads CASSQPEQGDNQPQHF. In DNA form, the CDR3 reads TGTGCCAGCAGCCAACCGGAACAGGGCGACAATCAGCCCCAGCATTTT.

This clone was picked up a small number of times. This rearrangement joins TRBV7-7 to TRBJ2-7, with TRBD1 identical over 8 bases. Looked up from germline, CDR1 is SSHAT and CDR2 is FNYEAQ (reference sequence). V was pared by 2 bases and J by 3 bases, with 6 bases of the junction left unmatched. This CDR3 region has 15 residues. CDR3 region: CASSLKQGADYEQYF. The DNA for the CDR3 is TGTGCCAGCAGCTTAAAGCAGGGGGCGGACTACGAGCAGTACTTC. The full variable domain, rest sourced from reference TRBV7-7 and TRBJ2-7, is GAGVSQSPRYKVTKRGQDVTLRCDPISSHATLYWYQQALGQGPEFLTYFNYEAQPDKSGLPSDRFSAERPEGSISTLTIQRTEQRDSAMYRCASSLKQGADYEQYFGPGTRLTVT.

The V call is TRBV6-6, the J call TRBJ1-3; 8 bases match TRBD1. The CDR3 has 15 residues. The V segment lost 2 bases and the J segment 2 bases; nucleotides outside the gene matches: 2. Germline V CDR1 and CDR2: MNHNY, SVGAGI (reference sequence). CDR3 coding DNA: TGTGCCAGCAGTTACGTACAGGGGGCTGGAAACACCATATATTTT. Protein sequence: CASSYVQGAGNTIYF.

The V and J genes are TRBV7-2 and TRBJ1-5; the match to TRBD1 covers 7 bases. This CDR3 spans 13 amino acids. The germline CDR1 and CDR2 sequences are SGHTA and FQGNSA. V trimming: 6 bases; J trimming: 5 bases; junction bases outside the gene matches: 4. The CDR3 region has the DNA TGTGCCAGCAGGCTTGGGACAGATCAGCCCCAGCATTTT. Its translation: CASRLGTDQPQHF.

The chain carries TRBV5-1 and TRBJ2-1; TRBD1 matches at 12 bases. The V gene end was trimmed by 4 bases and the J gene end by 0 bases; junction bases not matched to a gene: 11. This CDR3 contains 19 residues. Germline values: CDR1 SGHRS, CDR2 YFSETQ. CDR3 residues: CASSLGTGGSRTSYNEQFF. The CDR3 coding sequence is TGCGCCAGCAGCCTTGGGACAGGGGGCTCCAGGACCTCCTACAATGAGCAGTTCTTC.

To note about this clone: Other DNA sequences within the sample encode an identical CDR3. The rearrangement joins TRBV12-3 or TRBV12-4 to TRBJ1-4; weak D call: TRBD1 (5 bases). The CDR3 has 13 residues. V dropped 3 bases and J dropped 7 bases, with 9 bases sitting between them. The CDR3 loop is CASSLQGREKLFF. For the CDR3, the DNA is TGTGCCAGCAGTTTGCAGGGCCGTGAAAAACTGTTTTTT.

This chain links TRBV5-1 with TRBJ1-4, with 9 nucleotides matching TRBD1. Trimming at V came to 4 bases and at J to 8 bases, leaving 6 bases not matched to a gene. CDR1 SGHRS and CDR2 YFSETQ come from the germline V gene. This CDR3 contains 14 residues. As DNA, the CDR3 is TGCGCCAGCAGCCCAGGACAGGGGAGAGAAAAACTGTTTTTT. This encodes CASSPGQGREKLFF. Together with reference TRBV5-1 and TRBJ1-4, the CDR3 gives the full variable domain: KAGVTQTPRYLIKTRGQQVTLSCSPISGHRSVSWYQQTPGQGLQFLFEYFSETQRNKGNFPGRFSGRQFSNSRSEMNVSTLELGDSALYLCASSPGQGREKLFFGSGTQLSVL.

The J gene is TRBJ1-5, the V gene TRBV7-9; D is undetermined. Trimming took 0 bases from V and 7 from J, leaving 7 bases between them. This CDR3 is built from 13 residues. Germline V CDR1 and CDR2: SEHNR, FQNEAQ (reference sequence). In DNA, the CDR3 is TGTGCCAGCAGCTTAGCGGACTTGCAGCCCCAGCATTTT. Encoded protein: CASSLADLQPQHF.

CDR3 coding DNA: TGTGCCAGCAGCTCCGGTGGGGGGACAGGGGCTGGCGAGCAGTACTTC. Its protein product is CASSSGGGTGAGEQYF. The chain is built from TRBV7-9 and TRBJ2-7; TRBD1 agrees at 10 bases. The junction had 12 bases not matched to a gene; V was cut back by 4 bases and J by 6 bases. The germline gives CDR1 SEHNR, CDR2 FQNEAQ (reference sequence). The CDR3 extends over 16 amino acids.